The 9 T cell receptor beta chains in this list originate from one sample, sequenced in a study of shared clonotypes between healthy human individuals. CD8 cells classed as naive were CD45RO-negative and positively selected for CCR7, excluding terminally differentiated effector memory CD45RA+ cells. Produced via immunoSEQ multiplex PCR; TCRdb's table is partial and in-frame only. The repertoire consists of around 610,000 clones, with around 96% occurring once and the leading ten covering 0.11%. Material for sequencing was naive CD8+ T cells sorted from blood. The receptors were sampled from a woman younger than 45 in good health.

The CDR3 region has the DNA TGTGCCAGCAGCCCCGGGTCGGGTCTTGAGCAGTTCTTC. Translating gives CASSPGSGLEQFF. The V gene is TRBV14, the J gene TRBJ2-1; D remains ambiguous. CDR3 size: 13 residues. Germline-derived CDR1 and CDR2 are SGHDN and FVKESK. Trimming cost V 4 bases and J 9 bases, with 13 bases left between them.

J is TRBJ2-3 and V is TRBV7-6; no clear D. Germline V lookup: CDR1 SGHVS, CDR2 FNYEAQ. This CDR3 region has 14 residues. The V end was cut by 1 base, the J end by 2 bases, with 7 bases between. The DNA for the CDR3 is TGTGCCAGCAGCTTAGACAGAAACACAGATACGCAGTATTTT. Its translation is CASSLDRNTDTQYF. The full variable domain, completed using reference TRBV7-6 and TRBJ2-3, is GAGVSQSPRYKVTKRGQDVALRCDPISGHVSLYWYRQALGQGPEFLTYFNYEAQQDKSGLPNDRFSAERPEGSISTLTIQRTEQRDSAMYRCASSLDRNTDTQYFGPGTRLTVL.

In DNA form, the CDR3 reads TGTGCCAGCAGCTCGGACTTGTCCTACGAGCAGTACTTC. It is translated as CASSSDLSYEQYF. This sequence joins TRBV5-4 and TRBJ2-7; D possibly corresponds to TRBD2 (5 bases). CDR1 and CDR2 from the germline V gene are SGHNT and YYREEE (reference sequence). There are 13 residues in the CDR3. V lost 3 bases to trimming and J lost 1 base, with 8 bases between them.

The chain has TRBV27 and TRBJ2-2; the D gene is possibly TRBD1 (6 bases). Germline lookup yields CDR1 MNHEY and CDR2 SMNVEV (reference sequence). The V gene lost 5 bases and the J gene lost 3 bases, with 13 bases spanning the gap. This CDR3 has 15 amino acids. The CDR3 region is CASSPSGVDTGELFF. As DNA, the CDR3 is TGTGCCAGCAGTCCATCAGGGGTGGACACCGGGGAGCTGTTTTTT.

This clone was found once. This may stem from a read error, because a much larger clone lies one nucleotide away. The chain couples TRBV27 to TRBJ2-7; D is undetermined. This CDR3 has 11 amino acids. The V and J ends lost 2 bases and 2 bases respectively, with 1 base between them. Germline V lookup: CDR1 MNHEY, CDR2 SMNVEV (reference sequence). CDR3 sequence reads: CASSLAYEQYF. CDR3 nucleotide sequence: TGTGCCAGCAGTTTAGCCTACGAGCAGTACTTC.

The chain carries TRBV6-5 and TRBJ2-1; D is undetermined. The V gene's germline CDR1 is MNHEY and CDR2 SVGAGI. This CDR3 spans 14 amino acids. V shed 4 bases and J shed 8 bases, with 15 bases lying between them. CDR3 nucleotides: TGTGCCAGCAGTTCCGGCCCGAGTGGGGATGAGCAGTTCTTC. It specifies CASSSGPSGDEQFF.

The chain carries TRBV9 and TRBJ2-2; TRBD2 aligns across 7 bases. Per the germline V gene, CDR1 is SGDLS and CDR2 is YYNGEE. V trimming: 4 bases; J trimming: 6 bases; junction bases outside the gene matches: 12. The CDR3 has 16 residues. The CDR3 is CASSPKHQSGAGELFF. The CDR3 DNA follows: TGTGCCAGCAGCCCCAAACATCAAAGCGGGGCCGGGGAGCTGTTTTTT. Using reference TRBV9 and TRBJ2-2 for the parts outside the CDR3, the full variable domain is DSGVTQTPKHLITATGQRVTLRCSPRSGDLSVYWYQQSLDQGLQFLIQYYNGEERAKGNILERFSAQQFPDLHSELNLSSLELGDSALYFCASSPKHQSGAGELFFGEGSRLTVL.

The J gene is TRBJ1-5, the V gene TRBV27, with 10 bases fitting TRBD1. The V segment lost 8 bases and the J segment 4 bases; nucleotides outside the gene matches: 8. CDR3 length: 15 amino acids. Germline lookup yields CDR1 MNHEY and CDR2 SMNVEV (reference sequence). The CDR3 spells CASGWTGGSNQPQHF. The CDR3 region has the DNA TGTGCCAGCGGGTGGACAGGGGGGAGTAATCAGCCCCAGCATTTT.

This clone was seen only once. The chain uses TRBV4-1 and TRBJ2-4, with D perhaps TRBD2 (6 bases). Germline values: CDR1 MGHRA, CDR2 YSYEKL. The CDR3 consists of 15 residues. Trimming cost V 2 bases and J 0 bases, with 8 bases left between them. This chain's CDR3 is CASSQMGLAKNIQYF. The CDR3 DNA reads TGCGCCAGCAGCCAAATGGGACTAGCCAAAAACATTCAGTACTTC.